Below, 4 T cell receptor beta chains from the same sample are listed, as sequenced in a study of blood T cell repertoires in COVID-19. Clones were read by immunoSEQ multiplex PCR, and TCRdb kept only the in-frame ones, dropping some. This sample carries about 310,000 clones, roughly 86% of them seen once, and the ten largest clones take 8% to 9.5%. Input material: PBMCs or T cells enriched from blood (not recorded which). The origin of the receptors is a woman aged 18-35 years who had recovered from COVID-19.

CDR3 in DNA: TGTGCCAGCAGCCCGTTCCCTAGGACAGCGTCTACCTCTGGAAACACCATATATTTT. Translating gives CASSPFPRTASTSGNTIYF. The genes are TRBV7-8 and TRBJ1-3, with D tentatively TRBD1 (6 bases). V shed 5 bases and J shed 0 bases, with 23 bases lying between them. The CDR3 runs to 19 residues. Germline-derived CDR1 and CDR2 are SGHVS and FQNEAQ.

This chain uses TRBV27 with TRBJ1-4, with TRBD1 matching over 8 bases. Germline lookup yields CDR1 MNHEY and CDR2 SMNVEV (reference sequence). CDR3 length: 13 amino acids. Unmatched junction bases numbered 6, after V lost 8 bases and J lost 7 bases. CDR3 amino acids: CASLRQGSEKLFF. CDR3 in DNA: TGTGCCAGCCTGAGACAGGGGTCTGAAAAACTGTTTTTT.

The sample holds one count of this clone. The chain joins TRBV7-9 to TRBJ2-5; 10 bases match TRBD1. V dropped 0 bases and J dropped 7; count of bases not matched to a gene: 2. The CDR3 consists of 14 residues. Germline V gene lookup returns CDR1 SEHNR and CDR2 FQNEAQ (reference sequence). CDR3 coding DNA: TGTGCCAGCAGCTTAGCGGGACAGGGGATGACCCAGTACTTC. This encodes CASSLAGQGMTQYF.

The rearrangement joins TRBV5-4 to TRBJ2-3, with 7 bases lining up with TRBD2. CDR3 length equals 17 residues. Trimming removed 0 bases from V and 2 bases from J; junction bases left unmatched: 9. Per germline, CDR1 SGHNT and CDR2 YYREEE (reference sequence). The CDR3 spells CASSLVSSGDFTDTQYF. CDR3 nucleotides: TGTGCCAGCAGCTTGGTGTCTAGCGGTGACTTCACAGATACGCAGTATTTT.